Listed below are T cell receptor beta chains from one sample, sequenced in a study of blood T cell repertoires in COVID-19. Assay: immunoSEQ multiplex PCR; the TCRdb copy retains only in-frame clones and omits some. The sample has about 54,000 clones; approximately 90% are singletons. What was sequenced was peripheral blood. The receptors come from a woman between 35 and 50 years old with active COVID-19. Both conserved end residues are part of each CDR3. D genes are given only for firm matches. Part of the rows lack a size; the others show once, few, many or a class for expanded clones.

CDR3 protein: CASSRQDPSNTGELFF; CDR3 DNA: TGTGCCAGCAGCAGACAGGACCCTTCGAACACCGGGGAGCTGTTTTTT; V gene: TRBV11-3; clone size: once; D gene: .; J gene: TRBJ2-2
CDR3 protein: CASSQLIGGESPLHF; CDR3 DNA: TGCGCCAGCAGCCAGCTTATAGGGGGAGAGTCACCCCTCCACTTT; V gene: TRBV5-1; clone size: .; D gene: .; J gene: TRBJ1-6
CDR3 protein: CASSLMGQRTGELFF; CDR3 DNA: TGTGCCAGCAGTTTAATGGGACAACGAACCGGGGAGCTGTTTTTT; V gene: TRBV28; clone size: .; D gene: .; J gene: TRBJ2-2
CDR3 protein: CASSYEFQPQHF; CDR3 DNA: TGTGCCAGCAGTTACGAGTTTCAGCCCCAGCATTTT; V gene: TRBV6-6; clone size: .; D gene: .; J gene: TRBJ1-5
CDR3 protein: CASSVGLAEIANTGELFF; CDR3 DNA: TGTGCCAGCAGCGTAGGCCTAGCAGAAATAGCGAACACCGGGGAGCTGTTTTTT; V gene: TRBV9; clone size: few; D gene: .; J gene: TRBJ2-2
CDR3 protein: CASMGLAVYNEQFF; CDR3 DNA: TGTGCCAGCATGGGACTAGCGGTGTACAATGAGCAGTTCTTC; V gene: TRBV27; clone size: .; D gene: TRBD2; J gene: TRBJ2-1
CDR3 protein: CASSGQTGPPGNTIYF; CDR3 DNA: TGCGCCAGCAGCGGCCAGACAGGGCCCCCTGGAAACACCATATATTTT; V gene: TRBV5-1; clone size: .; D gene: TRBD1; J gene: TRBJ1-3
CDR3 protein: CASSLEGASGGAQFF; CDR3 DNA: TGCGCCAGCAGCTTGGAAGGGGCTAGCGGGGGGGCGCAGTTCTTC; V gene: TRBV5-1; clone size: .; D gene: TRBD2; J gene: TRBJ2-1
CDR3 protein: CASSYSRQGVDYGYTF; CDR3 DNA: TGTGCCAGCAGTTACTCGAGACAGGGAGTGGACTATGGCTACACCTTC; V gene: TRBV6-5; clone size: .; D gene: TRBD1; J gene: TRBJ1-2
CDR3 protein: CASSFGQGQETQYF; CDR3 DNA: TGCGCCAGCAGCTTTGGTCAGGGCCAAGAGACCCAGTACTTC; V gene: TRBV5-1; clone size: once; D gene: .; J gene: TRBJ2-5
CDR3 protein: CSVEGDRNEQYF; CDR3 DNA: TGCAGCGTTGAAGGGGACAGGAACGAGCAGTACTTC; V gene: TRBV29-1; clone size: .; D gene: TRBD1; J gene: TRBJ2-7
CDR3 protein: CASSINRGRNQPQHF; CDR3 DNA: TGTGCCAGTAGTATAAACAGGGGACGGAATCAGCCCCAGCATTTT; V gene: TRBV19; clone size: .; D gene: TRBD1; J gene: TRBJ1-5
CDR3 protein: CATSRVGGTEAFF; CDR3 DNA: TGTGCCACCAGCAGAGTCGGGGGTACTGAAGCTTTCTTT; V gene: TRBV15; clone size: once; D gene: .; J gene: TRBJ1-1
CDR3 protein: CASSIRTGELFF; CDR3 DNA: TGTGCCAGTAGTATCAGGACCGGGGAGCTGTTTTTT; V gene: TRBV19; clone size: .; D gene: .; J gene: TRBJ2-2
CDR3 protein: CASSLDNPGDRELFF; CDR3 DNA: TGCGCCAGCAGCTTGGACAACCCTGGGGACAGGGAGCTGTTTTTT; V gene: TRBV5-1; clone size: .; D gene: .; J gene: TRBJ2-2
CDR3 protein: CASSFRGTDTQYF; CDR3 DNA: TGTGCCAGCAGCTTCAGGGGCACAGATACGCAGTATTTT; V gene: TRBV5-4; clone size: .; D gene: .; J gene: TRBJ2-3
CDR3 protein: CASSERGGQETQYF; CDR3 DNA: TGTGCCAGCAGTGAACGGGGGGGGCAAGAGACCCAGTACTTC; V gene: TRBV2; clone size: once; D gene: TRBD2; J gene: TRBJ2-5
CDR3 protein: CASSHGQGPTSSYEQYF; CDR3 DNA: TGTGCCAGCAGCCACGGACAGGGCCCTACTAGCTCCTACGAGCAGTACTTC; V gene: TRBV7-8; clone size: once; D gene: TRBD1; J gene: TRBJ2-7
CDR3 protein: CASSQEGLAGFGEETQYF; CDR3 DNA: TGTGCCAGCAGCCAAGAAGGACTAGCGGGGTTTGGAGAAGAGACCCAGTACTTC; V gene: TRBV3-1/TRBV3-2; clone size: .; D gene: TRBD2; J gene: TRBJ2-5
CDR3 protein: CASSDPSGTGGIFANTEAFF; CDR3 DNA: TGTGCCAGCAGCGACCCAAGCGGGACAGGGGGCATCTTTGCGAACACTGAAGCTTTCTTT; V gene: TRBV5-4; clone size: .; D gene: TRBD1; J gene: TRBJ1-1
CDR3 protein: CASGLVTVAF; CDR3 DNA: TGTGCTAGTGGTTTGGTGACAGTTGCCTTT; V gene: TRBV12-5; clone size: .; D gene: .; J gene: TRBJ1-1
CDR3 protein: CASKAGFKADNTGELFF; CDR3 DNA: TGTGCCAGTAAGGCAGGGTTTAAGGCGGACAACACCGGGGAGCTGTTTTTT; V gene: TRBV19; clone size: .; D gene: .; J gene: TRBJ2-2
CDR3 protein: CASSIGAGTGSYEQYF; CDR3 DNA: TGTGCCAGTAGTATAGGGGCCGGGACAGGGTCCTACGAGCAGTACTTC; V gene: TRBV19; clone size: .; D gene: TRBD1; J gene: TRBJ2-7
CDR3 protein: CASSFAGGAYEKLFF; CDR3 DNA: TGTGCCAGCAGCTTTGCAGGGGGCGCCTATGAAAAACTGTTTTTT; V gene: TRBV7-8; clone size: .; D gene: TRBD1; J gene: TRBJ1-4
CDR3 protein: CATSESNTPDTQYF; CDR3 DNA: TGTGCCACCAGTGAGTCCAACACGCCAGATACGCAGTATTTT; V gene: TRBV24-1; clone size: .; D gene: .; J gene: TRBJ2-3
CDR3 protein: CASSYSTTSGDTQYF; CDR3 DNA: TGTGCCAGCAGTTACTCGACAACTAGCGGAGATACGCAGTATTTT; V gene: TRBV6-2/TRBV6-3; clone size: .; D gene: TRBD2; J gene: TRBJ2-3
CDR3 protein: CASSSGGYNYGYTF; CDR3 DNA: TGCGCCAGCAGCTCAGGGGGCTATAACTATGGCTACACCTTC; V gene: TRBV5-1; clone size: .; D gene: TRBD1; J gene: TRBJ1-2
CDR3 protein: CASSYRGLNYGYTF; CDR3 DNA: TGTGCCAGCAGCTACAGGGGTCTTAACTATGGCTACACCTTC; V gene: TRBV7-9; clone size: .; D gene: TRBD1; J gene: TRBJ1-2
CDR3 protein: CASSPVSGPYNEQFF; CDR3 DNA: TGTGCCAGCAGCCCGGTATCAGGCCCCTACAATGAGCAGTTCTTC; V gene: TRBV27; clone size: .; D gene: .; J gene: TRBJ2-1
CDR3 protein: CASSPQGLAGIDEQYF; CDR3 DNA: TGTGCCAGCTCACCTCAGGGACTAGCGGGGATCGACGAGCAGTACTTC; V gene: TRBV18; clone size: .; D gene: TRBD2; J gene: TRBJ2-7
CDR3 protein: CASSQPGLAGGGGPFF; CDR3 DNA: TGTGCCAGCAGCCAACCGGGACTAGCGGGGGGGGGAGGCCCGTTCTTC; V gene: TRBV3-1/TRBV3-2; clone size: .; D gene: TRBD2; J gene: TRBJ2-1
CDR3 protein: CASSFGPGYEQYF; CDR3 DNA: TGTGCCAGCAGTTTTGGTCCGGGCTACGAGCAGTACTTC; V gene: TRBV27; clone size: .; D gene: .; J gene: TRBJ2-7
CDR3 protein: CASSRRTGGFDEQFF; CDR3 DNA: TGTGCCAGCAGCCGCCGGACAGGGGGTTTCGATGAGCAGTTCTTC; V gene: TRBV5-6; clone size: .; D gene: TRBD1; J gene: TRBJ2-1
CDR3 protein: CASSQVLRGALAKNIQYF; CDR3 DNA: TGTGCCAGCAGCCAAGTTTTACGGGGGGCCCTAGCCAAAAACATTCAGTACTTC; V gene: TRBV4-2; clone size: .; D gene: .; J gene: TRBJ2-4
CDR3 protein: CASSAGAGGNTIYF; CDR3 DNA: TGTGCCAGCAGTGCGGGAGCCGGGGGAAACACCATATATTTT; V gene: TRBV6-6; clone size: .; D gene: .; J gene: TRBJ1-3
CDR3 protein: CASSFGDRRRGTQYF; CDR3 DNA: TGTGCCAGCAGCTTTGGGGACAGACGTCGGGGGACCCAGTACTTC; V gene: TRBV11-3; clone size: .; D gene: TRBD1; J gene: TRBJ2-5
CDR3 protein: CASSLSGGRINEQFF; CDR3 DNA: TGTGCCAGCAGCTTATCGGGTGGGAGGATCAATGAGCAGTTCTTC; V gene: TRBV7-3; clone size: .; D gene: .; J gene: TRBJ2-1
CDR3 protein: CASSLTGGMNGELFF; CDR3 DNA: TGTGCCAGCAGTTTGACAGGGGGCATGAACGGGGAGCTGTTTTTT; V gene: TRBV6-5; clone size: .; D gene: TRBD1; J gene: TRBJ2-2
CDR3 protein: CASSLELGTTRDTYEQYF; CDR3 DNA: TGTGCCAGCAGCTTAGAATTGGGGACAACCCGCGATACCTACGAGCAGTACTTC; V gene: TRBV7-9; clone size: few; D gene: .; J gene: TRBJ2-7
CDR3 protein: CASSDVPDSPLHF; CDR3 DNA: TGTGCCAGCAGTGACGTTCCGGATTCACCCCTCCACTTT; V gene: TRBV6-1; clone size: few; D gene: .; J gene: TRBJ1-6
CDR3 protein: CASSPQGSRGYTF; CDR3 DNA: TGTGCCAGCAGTCCACAGGGGAGTAGGGGCTACACCTTC; V gene: TRBV12-3/TRBV12-4; clone size: .; D gene: TRBD1; J gene: TRBJ1-2
CDR3 protein: CATSREAGMDYEQYF; CDR3 DNA: TGTGCCACCAGCAGAGAGGCGGGTATGGACTACGAGCAGTACTTC; V gene: TRBV15; clone size: .; D gene: .; J gene: TRBJ2-7
CDR3 protein: CASSGPWTGFREKLFF; CDR3 DNA: TGTGCCAGCAGTGGGCCCTGGACAGGGTTCAGGGAAAAACTGTTTTTT; V gene: TRBV6-1; clone size: .; D gene: TRBD1; J gene: TRBJ1-4
CDR3 protein: CASSYSPGTYEQYF; CDR3 DNA: TGTGCCAGCAGTTACTCCCCGGGGACCTACGAGCAGTACTTC; V gene: TRBV6-5; clone size: medium-sized; D gene: .; J gene: TRBJ2-7
CDR3 protein: CASSQGQGGKLFF; CDR3 DNA: TGTGCCAGCAGTCAAGGACAGGGCGGAAAACTGTTTTTT; V gene: TRBV12-3/TRBV12-4; clone size: .; D gene: TRBD1; J gene: TRBJ1-4